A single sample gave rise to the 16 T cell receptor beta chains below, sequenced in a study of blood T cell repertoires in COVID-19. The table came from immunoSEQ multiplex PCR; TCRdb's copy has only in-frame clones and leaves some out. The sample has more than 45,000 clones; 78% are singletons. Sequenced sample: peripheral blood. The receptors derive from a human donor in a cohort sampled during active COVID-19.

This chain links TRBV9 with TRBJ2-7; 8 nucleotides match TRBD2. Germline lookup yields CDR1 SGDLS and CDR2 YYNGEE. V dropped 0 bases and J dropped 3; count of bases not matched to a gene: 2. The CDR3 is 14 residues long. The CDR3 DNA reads TGTGCCAGCAGCGTAGTAAGCGGGGGCTACGAGCAGTACTTC. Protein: CASSVVSGGYEQYF.

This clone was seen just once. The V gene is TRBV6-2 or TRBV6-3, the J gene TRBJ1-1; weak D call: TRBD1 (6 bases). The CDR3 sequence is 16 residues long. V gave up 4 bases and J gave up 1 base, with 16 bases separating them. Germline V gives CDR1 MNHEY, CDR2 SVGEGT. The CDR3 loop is CASSSGGRFRNTEAFF. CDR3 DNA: TGTGCCAGCAGTTCCGGGGGGCGTTTCAGGAACACTGAAGCTTTCTTT.

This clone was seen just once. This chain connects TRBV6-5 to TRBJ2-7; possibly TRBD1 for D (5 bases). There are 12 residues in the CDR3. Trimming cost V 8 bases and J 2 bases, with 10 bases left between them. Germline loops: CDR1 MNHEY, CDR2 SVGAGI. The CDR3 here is CASGRVPYEQYF. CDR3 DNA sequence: TGTGCCAGCGGCAGGGTACCCTACGAGCAGTACTTC.

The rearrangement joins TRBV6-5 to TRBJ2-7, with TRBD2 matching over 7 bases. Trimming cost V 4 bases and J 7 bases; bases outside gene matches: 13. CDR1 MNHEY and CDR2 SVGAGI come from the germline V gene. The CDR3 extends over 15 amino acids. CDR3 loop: CASSSSPGLQFEQYF. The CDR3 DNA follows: TGTGCCAGCAGTTCGTCCCCGGGACTACAGTTTGAGCAGTACTTC.

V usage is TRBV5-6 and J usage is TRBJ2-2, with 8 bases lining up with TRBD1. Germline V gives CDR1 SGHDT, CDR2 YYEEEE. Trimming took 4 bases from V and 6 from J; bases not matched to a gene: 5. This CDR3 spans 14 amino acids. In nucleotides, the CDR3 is TGTGCCAGCAGCCTTGGACAGGGCGCCGGGGAGCTGTTTTTT. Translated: CASSLGQGAGELFF.

CDR3 loop: CASGYSGRGYEQYF. The CDR3 region has the DNA TGCGCCAGCGGTTATAGCGGGAGGGGGTACGAGCAGTACTTC. This sequence joins TRBV5-1 and TRBJ2-7; 11 bases line up with TRBD2. Germline V lookup: CDR1 SGHRS, CDR2 YFSETQ. This CDR3 comprises 14 residues. V gave up 7 bases and J gave up 4 bases; unmatched junction bases: 7.

This CDR3 is CASSDRGPGTDTQYF. The CDR3 bases are TGTGCCAGCAGTGACAGGGGGCCGGGGACAGATACGCAGTATTTT. This chain joins TRBV6-1 and TRBJ2-3, with 8 bases identical to TRBD1. Germline V gives CDR1 MNHNS, CDR2 SASEGT. J gave up 3 bases and V 3 bases, and 5 bases lay outside the gene matches. CDR3 length: 15 residues.

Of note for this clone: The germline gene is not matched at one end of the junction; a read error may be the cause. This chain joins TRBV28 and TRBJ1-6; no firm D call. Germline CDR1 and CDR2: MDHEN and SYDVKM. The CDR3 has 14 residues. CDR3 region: CAGSLGHPNSPLHF. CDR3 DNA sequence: TGTGCCGGCAGTTTAGGGCACCCTAATTCACCCCTCCACTTT.

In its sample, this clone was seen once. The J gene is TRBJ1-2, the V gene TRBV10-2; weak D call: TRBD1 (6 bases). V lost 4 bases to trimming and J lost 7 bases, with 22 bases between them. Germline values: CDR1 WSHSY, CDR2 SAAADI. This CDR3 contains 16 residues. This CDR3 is CASSVNRETAAGGYTF. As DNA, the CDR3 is TGCGCCAGCAGTGTGAACAGGGAAACGGCAGCTGGTGGCTACACCTTC.

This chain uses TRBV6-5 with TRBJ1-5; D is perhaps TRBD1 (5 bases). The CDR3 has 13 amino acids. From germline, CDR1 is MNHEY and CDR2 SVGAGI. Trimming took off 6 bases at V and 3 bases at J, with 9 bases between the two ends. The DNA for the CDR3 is TGTGCCAGCAGCACCAGGGACAATCAGCCCCAGCATTTT. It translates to CASSTRDNQPQHF.

CDR3 loop: CASSPRDRSVSYEQYF. The CDR3 nucleotides are TGTGCCAGCTCACCAAGGGACAGGTCAGTCTCCTACGAGCAGTACTTC. The gene calls are TRBV18 and TRBJ2-7, with TRBD1 matching over 8 bases. V was pared by 2 bases and J by 0 bases, with 6 bases of the junction left unmatched. Germline CDR1 is KGHSH and CDR2 is LQKENI. The CDR3 length is 16 residues.

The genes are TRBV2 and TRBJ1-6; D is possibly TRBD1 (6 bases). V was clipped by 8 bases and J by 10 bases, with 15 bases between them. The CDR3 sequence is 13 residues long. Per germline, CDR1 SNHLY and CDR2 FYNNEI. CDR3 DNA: TGTGCCAGCGCCGGACAGTCAGGGTCACCCCTCCACTTT. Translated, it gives CASAGQSGSPLHF.

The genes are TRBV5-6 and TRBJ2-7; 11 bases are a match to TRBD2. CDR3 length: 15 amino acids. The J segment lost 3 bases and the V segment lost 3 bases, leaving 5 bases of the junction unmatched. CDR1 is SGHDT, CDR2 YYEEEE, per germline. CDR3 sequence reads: CASSSLAGGNYEQYF. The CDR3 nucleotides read TGTGCCAGCAGCTCCCTAGCGGGAGGTAACTACGAGCAGTACTTC. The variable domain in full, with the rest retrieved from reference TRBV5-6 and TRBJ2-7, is DAGVTQSPTHLIKTRGQQVTLRCSPKSGHDTVSWYQQALGQGPQFIFQYYEEEERQRGNFPDRFSGHQFPNYSSELNVNALLLGDSALYLCASSSLAGGNYEQYFGPGTRLTVT.

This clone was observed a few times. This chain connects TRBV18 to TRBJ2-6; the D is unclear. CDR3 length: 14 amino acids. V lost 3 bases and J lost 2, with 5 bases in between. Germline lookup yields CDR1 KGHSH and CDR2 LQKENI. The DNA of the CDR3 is TGTGCCAGCTCACCGAGTACTGGGGCCAACGTCCTGACTTTC. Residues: CASSPSTGANVLTF. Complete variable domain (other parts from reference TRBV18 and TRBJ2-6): NAGVMQNPRHLVRRRGQEARLRCSPMKGHSHVYWYRQLPEEGLKFMVYLQKENIIDESGMPKERFSAEFPKEGPSILRIQQVVRGDSAAYFCASSPSTGANVLTFGAGSRLTVL.

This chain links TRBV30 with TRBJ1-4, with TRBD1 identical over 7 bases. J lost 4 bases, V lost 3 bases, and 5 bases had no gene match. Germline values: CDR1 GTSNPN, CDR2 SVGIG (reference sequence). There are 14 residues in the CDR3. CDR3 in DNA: TGTGCCTGGAGAGGGGGCAGCCTTAATGAAAAACTGTTTTTT. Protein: CAWRGGSLNEKLFF.

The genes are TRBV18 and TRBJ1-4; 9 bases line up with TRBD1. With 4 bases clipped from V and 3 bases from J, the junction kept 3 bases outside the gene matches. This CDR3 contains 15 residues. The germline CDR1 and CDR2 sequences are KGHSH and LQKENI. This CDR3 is CASSHTGGPNEKLFF. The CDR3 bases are TGTGCCAGCTCACACACAGGGGGCCCTAATGAAAAACTGTTTTTT.